This T cell receptor beta chain emerged from a study of shared clonotypes between healthy human individuals. CD45RA-negative memory and CD45RA+ naive subsets were split from the CD4+ cells. The CDR3 totals 16 residues. V was cut by 3 bases and J by 8 bases, with 19 bases left in between. Germline lookup yields CDR1 SGHDN and CDR2 FVKESK. The assay was immunoSEQ multiplex PCR, and TCRdb's table has in-frame clones only and misses some. This sample has under 2.5 million clones, with 85% to 95% found just once. Study-level results: Researchers found naive subsets generally carried larger estimated richness than memory subsets.

As for this clone: Its antigen remains unknown.

The receptor was isolated from a man aged 18 to 35 in good health. Some clones in this sample may be carry-over from other donors' samples. The J gene is TRBJ1-4, the V gene TRBV14; no clear D. The sample taken for sequencing was naive CD4+ T cells from PBMCs. Subset indicated: CD45RA+ positively selected. CDR3 bases: TGTGCCAGCAGCCAGATTGGTAGGAGGGTCGGGGAAAAACTGTTTTTT. Protein: CASSQIGRRVGEKLFF.